The clone carrying this T cell receptor beta chain has a handful of counts. One entry per CDR3 protein results from TCRdb running MiXCR on the 5' RACE reads. Among hundreds of thousands of distinct CDR3 sequences listed, roughly 18% were seen once. V lost 5 bases to trimming and J lost 3 bases; unmatched junction nucleotides: 4. Looked up from germline, CDR1 is MNHEY and CDR2 is SVGEGT. The CDR3 runs to 15 residues. The sample belongs to a study of T-cell memory formation after mild COVID-19. This TCR came from an adult woman who had mild COVID-19 (a few samples of this study predate the infection). Cell type and time point are not known. The chain employs TRBV6-2 or TRBV6-3 and TRBJ2-1, with TRBD1 matching 10 bases. The sequenced sample was PBMCs or a T cell subset sorted from them (not recorded which). The CDR3 sequence is CASSPGTGDYNEQFF. Written as DNA, the CDR3 is TGTGCCAGCAGTCCGGGGACAGGGGACTACAATGAGCAGTTCTTC.